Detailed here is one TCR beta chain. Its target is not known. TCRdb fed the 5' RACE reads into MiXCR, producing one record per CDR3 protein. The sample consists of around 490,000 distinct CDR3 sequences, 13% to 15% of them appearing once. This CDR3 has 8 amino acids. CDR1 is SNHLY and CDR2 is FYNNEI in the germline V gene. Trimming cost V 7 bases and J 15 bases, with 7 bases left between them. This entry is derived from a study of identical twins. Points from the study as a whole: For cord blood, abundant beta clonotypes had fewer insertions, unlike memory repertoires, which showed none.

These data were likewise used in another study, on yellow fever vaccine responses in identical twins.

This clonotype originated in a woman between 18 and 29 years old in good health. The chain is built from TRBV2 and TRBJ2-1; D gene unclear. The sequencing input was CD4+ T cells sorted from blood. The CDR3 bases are TGTGCCAGCAACTTAAGGTTCTTC. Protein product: CASNLRFF.